The source of this T cell receptor beta chain is a study of blood T cell repertoires in COVID-19. In the study overall: From T cells, B-cell-depleted T cells, or PBMCs came the material, which was cDNA or gDNA.

Data came from immunoSEQ multiplex PCR; TCRdb stores just in-frame clones and leaves some out. The sample records about 150,000 clones, around nine tenths being singletons. This CDR3 spans 15 amino acids. Deletions cut 0 bases from V and 2 bases from J, with 9 bases between. In germline, CDR1 is LGHNA, CDR2 YSLEER. The sequence was obtained from a human donor in a cohort sampled during active COVID-19. V and J are TRBV4-3 and TRBJ2-3; D unresolved. The sample comprised peripheral blood. CDR3 region: CASSQESTDTDTQYF. The CDR3, as DNA: TGCGCCAGCAGCCAAGAGTCGACTGACACAGATACGCAGTATTTT.